The T cell receptor beta chain under discussion was sequenced for a study of T cells in Graves' hyperthyroidism and ophthalmopathy (dated by TCRdb to 2018 to 2020). With respect to the entire study: Peripheral blood was sampled at the time of initial diagnosis, prior to any treatment. A discovery cohort of about a hundred patients, approximately 45 with Graves' ophthalmopathy and 57 with stable Graves' hyperthyroidism, was used to find distinguishing TCR V-J signatures. An independent validation cohort of about 19 hyperthyroidism patients and about 15 patients who later progressed to ophthalmopathy tested prospective prediction of ophthalmopathy. For training and testing, the roughly 97 patients in the discovery cohort were randomly divided in a 7:3 ratio. In addition, the study compared T-cell repertoires in thyroid tissue and in blood from about six Graves' hyperthyroidism patients. After blood sampling, hyperthyroidism patients were treated with methimazole at a starting dose of 30 mg daily, and ophthalmopathy patients were treated with high-dose intravenous methylprednisolone. According to the paper, TCR Vbeta CDR3 sequencing was carried out on more than 120 peripheral blood samples, which came from approximately 41 ophthalmopathy, approximately 72 hyperthyroidism and 17 progressor patients. The research as a whole found: Sample size was not statistically predetermined, and investigators were not blinded to group allocation. Ophthalmopathy was separated from stable hyperthyroidism by a 13 V-J signature model, with around 88% sensitivity and approximately 81% specificity obtained in cross-validation and 80%/75% obtained in testing. During validation, the model predicted progression to ophthalmopathy a median of approximately six months ahead of onset, with 70.59% sensitivity and roughly 72% specificity. Most expanded thyroid clonotypes (frequency above 0.001) were also detected in blood, a finding suggesting that blood repertoires may reflect thyroid immune responses.

Ophthalmopathy patients had moderately to severely active disease, Clinical Activity Score of at least 3, NOSPECS grade of at least 4, and duration under 3 months. The study excluded patients with uncontrolled infections, other autoimmune diseases, pregnancy or lactation. Diagnoses relied on clinical symptoms, serum thyroxine and TRAb, thyroid ultrasound and orbital computed tomography. PBMCs were separated from roughly 9.3 ml of fresh peripheral blood using Ficoll-Paque density gradient centrifugation. Total RNA was extracted using Trizol reagent, and RNA quality was assessed on an Agilent 2100 Bioanalyzer. The sample holds many counts of this clonotype. What this receptor recognizes is not known. Within one base of it there is no much larger clone, and no base qualities were kept. TCR beta CDR3 regions were amplified from RNA transcripts. The first round of RT-PCR for the TCR CDR3 was performed with the HTBI primer set and the Qiagen OneStep RT-PCR kit. Libraries were constructed in a second round of multiplex PCR, after which size selection and purification were carried out. The libraries were sequenced on an Illumina HiSeq2000 using paired-end 100 bp reads. The original methods were these. SOAPnuke was used to process the raw data, throwing out any read that contained adapters or uncalled bases, had a mean Phred below 15, or lacked an exact constant-primer or identifier match. High-quality paired reads were merged with COPE v1.2.5, and unique nucleotide sequences were defined as clonotypes. MiTCR v1.1 was used to align the clonotypes against IMGT TRBV, TRBD and TRBJ reference segments. The analysis was restricted to V-J combinations with a frequency above 0.0001, which together covered 98% to 99.2% of the repertoires. The TCS score was defined as the ratio of F50 (clonal expansion) to E x V (chaos), calculated using BLOSUM62-based TCRdist between CDR3 peptides within each V-J. Welch's t-statistics and random forest reduced 514 V-J features to under 15, which were used in a naive Bayes classifier (R e1071). Clones were called with MiXCR by TCRdb after fastp trimmed the public reads at Q25, and only in-frame beta chains were retained. Merged by CDR3 protein, the rows form single entries marked with the most common genes and DNA. The V and J calls were determined by TCRdb, not by the authors. Present in this sample are some 300,000 distinct CDR3 sequences, 15% to 20% of which were seen just once. Approximately 37% of the sample lies in the top ten.

This sequence originates from a man in his forties or fifties with Graves' ophthalmopathy. The material sequenced was blood.

The nucleotide sequence is given as TGTGCCAGCAGCCAAGGCGGCGGGGATACGCAGTATTTT. Protein translation: CASSQGGGDTQYF. The receptor chain draws on TRBV3-1 and TRBJ2-3; D gene: possibly TRBD2, on 5 matching bases. The CDR3 runs 13 residues from the cysteine to the phenylalanine. Left in the record is the CDR3 DNA by itself, 39 bases read in frame from the first base. V was cut back by 1 base and J by 6 bases, leaving a gap of 8 bases between them. CDR1 LGHDT and CDR2 YNNKEL are derived from the germline V gene (reference sequence).